These 22 T cell receptor beta chains came from one sample sequenced in a study of beta chain features in type 1 diabetes. Every isolated RNA sample was fully reverse transcribed, so sequencing captured expressed TCRB transcripts. Profiled with immunoSEQ multiplex PCR; TCRdb holds only in-frame clones, not every one. The data show around 280,000 clones, around 7.8% seen once. The sample comprised central memory CD4+ T cells from blood. The origin of the receptors is a woman younger than 35 in good health.

In its sample, this clone was seen many times. V and J are TRBV7-9 and TRBJ2-1; perhaps TRBD2 as D (5 bases). V gave up 6 bases and J gave up 0 bases, with 9 bases separating them. Germline CDR1 and CDR2: SEHNR and FQNEAQ (reference sequence). This CDR3 spans 14 amino acids. The DNA of the CDR3 is TGTGCCAGCAGGGGGAGCGACTCCTACAATGAGCAGTTCTTC. Translated, it gives CASRGSDSYNEQFF.

This clone has ten or more counts. V usage is TRBV19 and J usage is TRBJ1-2; D gene uncertain. Between the trimmed V and J ends, which lost 6 bases and 0 bases, there was a span of 14 bases. There are 15 residues in the CDR3. Germline lookup yields CDR1 LNHDA and CDR2 SQIVND (reference sequence). CDR3 loop: CASSLMGSPNYGYTF. The CDR3 region has the DNA TGTGCCAGTAGCCTTATGGGCAGCCCTAACTATGGCTACACCTTC.

This clone occurred a few times. J is TRBJ2-7 and V is TRBV7-2, with a tentative D call TRBD1 (6 bases). The germline V and J ends were trimmed by 4 bases and 0 bases, with 13 bases remaining between them. The CDR3 is made up of 15 amino acids. From germline, CDR1 is SGHTA and CDR2 FQGNSA. The CDR3 spells CASSCHRESSYEQYV. The CDR3 bases are TGTGCCAGCAGCTGCCACAGGGAGAGCTCCTACGAGCAGTACGTC.

Only a few counts were recorded for this clone. The chain carries TRBV7-9 and TRBJ1-1; TRBD1 is a possible D gene (6 bases). Germline V gene sequence: CDR1 SEHNR, CDR2 FQNEAQ (reference sequence). Trimming left V 4 bases short and J 3 bases short, with 12 bases between. This CDR3 is 14 amino acids long. DNA of the CDR3: TGTGCCAGCAGCTCACAGGGTGGGTACACTGAAGCTTTCTTT. It yields the protein CASSSQGGYTEAFF.

V is TRBV7-2 and J is TRBJ2-2; D might be TRBD2 (6 bases). This CDR3 has 15 residues. V was cut by 1 base and J by 14 bases, with 20 bases left in between. Germline loops: CDR1 SGHTA, CDR2 FQGNSA. The CDR3 coding sequence is TGTGCCAGCAGCTTAGTCTGGAGTCGGGAGAAGGGACTGTTTTTT. Translating gives CASSLVWSREKGLFF.

This clone was found a few times. V and J are TRBV5-6 and TRBJ1-6; D remains ambiguous. Trimming removed 2 bases from V and 8 bases from J, with 5 bases in between. This CDR3 has 12 amino acids. Germline loops: CDR1 SGHDT, CDR2 YYEEEE. The CDR3 loop reads CASSFQDSPLHF. For the CDR3, the DNA is TGTGCCAGCAGCTTTCAAGATTCACCCCTCCACTTT.

This clone was seen only a few times. The chain employs TRBV7-2 and TRBJ1-4, with D perhaps matching TRBD1 (5 bases). The CDR3 is made up of 16 amino acids. Germline V CDR1 and CDR2: SGHTA, FQGNSA. Deletions cut 2 bases from V and 0 bases from J, with 10 bases between. The CDR3 DNA reads TGTGCCAGCAGCTTATTTCAGGGCACAACTAATGAAAAACTGTTTTTT. This gives the protein CASSLFQGTTNEKLFF.

The sample holds a few counts of this clone. In DNA, the CDR3 is TGTGCCTGGTCACTAGACAGGGGGACGCAGCCCCAGCATTTT. Translating gives CAWSLDRGTQPQHF. The V gene is TRBV30, the J gene TRBJ1-5; 9 nucleotides line up with TRBD1. This CDR3 spans 14 amino acids. Looked up from germline, CDR1 is GTSNPN and CDR2 is SVGIG (reference sequence). V lost 5 bases to trimming and J lost 7 bases; unmatched junction nucleotides: 9.

This clone has more than one count but fewer than ten. The gene calls are TRBV9 and TRBJ1-2, with TRBD1 matching over 9 bases. This CDR3 has 14 amino acids. Losses at the gene ends were 5 bases for V and 5 bases for J; bases not matched to a gene: 7. Germline CDR1 SGDLS, CDR2 YYNGEE. The CDR3 nucleotides are TGTGCCAGCAGTGCCGGGACAGGGCCTTATGGCTACACCTTC. This gives the protein CASSAGTGPYGYTF.

This clone was counted only a few times. This chain connects TRBV7-2 to TRBJ2-3; 9 nucleotides agree with TRBD2. This CDR3 spans 16 amino acids. The germline gives CDR1 SGHTA, CDR2 FQGNSA. Losses at the gene ends were 4 bases for V and 4 bases for J; bases not matched to a gene: 9. CDR3 DNA: TGTGCCAGCAGCTCGCCTTTAGCGGGAGTATCAGATACGCAGTATTTT. Its protein is CASSSPLAGVSDTQYF.

Many counts were recorded for this clone. This sequence joins TRBV28 and TRBJ2-2, with D possibly matching TRBD1 (5 bases). This CDR3 region has 15 residues. From germline, CDR1 is MDHEN and CDR2 SYDVKM. Between the trimmed V and J ends, which lost 5 bases and 6 bases, there was a span of 16 bases. The CDR3 loop reads CASSPYRSRAGELFF. The CDR3 DNA reads as TGTGCCAGCAGTCCTTACAGGAGTAGGGCCGGGGAGCTGTTTTTT.

This clone was counted only a few times. The chain is built from TRBV5-1 and TRBJ1-1; a possible D gene is TRBD1 (5 bases). The germline V gene encodes CDR1 SGHRS and CDR2 YFSETQ. The length of the CDR3 is 14 residues. The ends were cut back, 0 bases at V and 11 bases at J, with 17 bases in the middle. CDR3 amino acids: CASSLGAGIREAFF. The CDR3 DNA sequence: TGCGCCAGCAGCTTGGGGGCAGGGATTAGGGAGGCTTTCTTT.

This clone was seen a few times. The same CDR3 also results from other DNA sequences found in this sample. The V and J genes are TRBV7-2 and TRBJ1-6, with D perhaps TRBD1 (5 bases). The CDR3 runs to 13 residues. Germline CDR1 reads SGHTA; CDR2 reads FQGNSA. Trimming took off 4 bases at V and 7 bases at J, with 8 bases between the two ends. The CDR3 DNA is TGTGCCAGCAGCTCAAACAGGAATTCACCCCTCCACTTT. It specifies CASSSNRNSPLHF.

The chain has TRBV27 and TRBJ2-5, with 11 bases lining up with TRBD2. V shed 6 bases, J shed 5 bases, and the junction held 8 bases outside the gene matches. Germline-derived CDR1 and CDR2 are MNHEY and SMNVEV (reference sequence). This CDR3 spans 15 amino acids. The CDR3 DNA sequence: TGTGCCAGCAGCTTGGTAGCGGGGGGGCAGGAGACCCAGTACTTC. It is translated as CASSLVAGGQETQYF.

This clone was counted ten times or more. The rearrangement uses TRBV21-1 and TRBJ2-2. TRBV21-1 is assigned pseudogene status. This CDR3 is built from 11 residues. The CDR3 DNA sequence: TGTGCCAGCAGCCCCCGAGGGGAGCTGTTTTTT. Translation gives CASSPRGELFF.

This clone was picked up a small number of times. The J gene is TRBJ2-7, the V gene TRBV25-1, with D tentatively TRBD1 (6 bases). The CDR3 runs 16 residues. Trimming removed 2 bases at V and 2 bases at J, with 16 bases between. Germline CDR1 reads MGHDK; CDR2 reads SYGVNS. CDR3 region: CASSEEQGGGTYEQYF. CDR3 coding DNA: TGTGCCAGCAGTGAAGAACAGGGTGGTGGGACCTACGAGCAGTACTTC.

This clone was observed a handful of times. The chain carries TRBV4-2 and TRBJ1-4; maybe TRBD1 (5 bases). V was cut by 4 bases and J by 8 bases, with 14 bases left in between. Looked up from germline, CDR1 is LGHNA and CDR2 is YNFKEQ. The CDR3 loop spans 14 amino acids. The CDR3 region is CASSRGGVREKLFF. The CDR3 nucleotides are TGTGCCAGCAGCCGCGGGGGAGTAAGGGAAAAACTGTTTTTT.

The V and J genes are TRBV29-1 and TRBJ1-4, with no clear D. CDR1 is SQVTM and CDR2 is ANQGSEA in the germline V gene. The CDR3 length is 11 residues. The germline V and J ends were trimmed by 6 bases and 5 bases, with 7 bases remaining between them. The CDR3 DNA reads TGCAGCGTAGAGACGAATGAAAAACTGTTTTTT. As protein: CSVETNEKLFF.

This clone was recorded a few times. This chain joins TRBV7-2 and TRBJ2-5; D is ambiguous. CDR3 size: 19 residues. V lost 6 bases, J lost 4 bases, and 30 bases lay in between. CDR1 is SGHTA, CDR2 FQGNSA, per germline. The CDR3 here is CASRRTGGLAPGQRETQYF. CDR3 bases: TGTGCCAGCAGACGCACCGGCGGATTGGCCCCCGGGCAGAGAGAGACCCAGTACTTC.

V gene TRBV11-3 combines with J gene TRBJ1-3; D is undetermined. V lost 1 base to trimming and J lost 7 bases, with 2 bases between them. The CDR3 is 11 residues long. From germline, CDR1 is SGHNT and CDR2 YENEEA. The CDR3: CASSLVNTIYF. The CDR3 coding sequence is TGTGCCAGCAGCTTAGTCAACACCATATATTTT.

This clone showed up just a few times. This chain links TRBV18 with TRBJ2-3, with 7 bases fitting TRBD1. Germline CDR1 KGHSH, CDR2 LQKENI. With V trimmed by 3 bases and J by 2 bases, 2 bases remained unmatched. This CDR3 is built from 14 residues. CDR3 nucleotide sequence: TGTGCCAGCTCACCGCAGGGGGTCACAGATACGCAGTATTTT. Its protein is CASSPQGVTDTQYF. The variable domain in full, completed from reference TRBV18 and TRBJ2-3, reads NAGVMQNPRHLVRRRGQEARLRCSPMKGHSHVYWYRQLPEEGLKFMVYLQKENIIDESGMPKERFSAEFPKEGPSILRIQQVVRGDSAAYFCASSPQGVTDTQYFGPGTRLTVL.

The chain employs TRBV7-9 and TRBJ1-1; D gene ambiguous. The germline V gene has CDR1 SEHNR and CDR2 FQNEAQ (reference sequence). This CDR3 is 12 amino acids long. Trimming pared 10 bases from V and 0 bases from J, leaving 9 bases between. CDR3 loop: CATGPMNTEAFF. For the CDR3, the DNA is TGTGCCACCGGACCGATGAACACTGAAGCTTTCTTT.